Listed here are 9 T cell receptor beta chains from one sample, sequenced in a study of blood T cell repertoires in COVID-19. Assay: immunoSEQ multiplex PCR; the TCRdb copy retains only in-frame clones and omits some. The data hold approximately 22,000 clones, with around 83% observed a single time. Sequenced: peripheral blood. All receptors derive from a human donor in a cohort sampled during active COVID-19.

The J gene is TRBJ1-3, the V gene TRBV14, with unresolved D. This CDR3 has 16 residues. The V end was cut by 3 bases, the J end by 0 bases, with 12 bases between. Per the germline V gene, CDR1 is SGHDN and CDR2 is FVKESK. CDR3 in amino acids: CASSQLGPYSGNTIYF. The CDR3 DNA reads TGTGCCAGCAGCCAGCTAGGTCCTTACTCTGGAAACACCATATATTTT.

The chain carries TRBV3-1 (or the pseudogene TRBV3-2) and TRBJ2-3; D might be TRBD2 (7 bases). The CDR3 is made up of 15 amino acids. Between the trimmed V and J ends, which lost 2 bases and 6 bases, there was a span of 15 bases. Germline V CDR1 and CDR2: LGHDT, YNNKEL (reference sequence). Here the CDR3 DNA reads TGTGCCAGCAGCCAAATGGGGGGGGCCGGCGATACGCAGTATTTT. It specifies CASSQMGGAGDTQYF.

The rearrangement joins TRBV12-5 to TRBJ2-5, with 14 bases matching TRBD2. The CDR3 sequence is 16 residues long. CDR1 and CDR2 from the germline V gene are LGHNT and FRNRAP. Losses at the gene ends were 1 base for V and 5 bases for J; bases not matched to a gene: 3. The DNA for the CDR3 is TGTGCTAGTGGTTTGGGAAGGACTAGCGGGAGGGAGACCCAGTACTTC. Translation: CASGLGRTSGRETQYF.

V usage is TRBV6-1 and J usage is TRBJ2-1, with D perhaps matching TRBD1 (6 bases). Germline assignment: CDR1 MNHNS and CDR2 SASEGT. Trimming removed 0 bases at V and 1 base at J, with 10 bases between. The CDR3 consists of 16 residues. The CDR3 loop reads CASSEASRGSYNEQFF. The CDR3 coding sequence is TGTGCCAGCAGTGAAGCGTCCAGGGGATCCTACAATGAGCAGTTCTTC.

V usage is TRBV5-5 and J usage is TRBJ1-4; TRBD1 matches 10 bases. Germline assignment: CDR1 SGHKS and CDR2 YYEKEE (reference sequence). With V trimmed by 2 bases and J by 8 bases, 6 bases remained unmatched. The CDR3 is 15 residues long. The DNA for the CDR3 is TGTGCCAGCAGCTTCCCGCGACAGGGGGCGGAAAAACTGTTTTTT. Residues: CASSFPRQGAEKLFF.

This clone occurred a few times. This sequence joins TRBV6-4 and TRBJ1-5; no reliable D call. The CDR3 covers 12 residues. Germline CDR1 reads MRHNA; CDR2 reads SNTAGT. Trimming took 7 bases from V and 6 from J, leaving 10 bases between them. This chain's CDR3 is CASMGSSQPQHF. Here the CDR3 DNA reads TGTGCCAGCATGGGGAGTTCTCAGCCCCAGCATTTT.

This clone was counted a few times. The CDR3: CASSESRGDQPQHF. The CDR3 DNA reads TGCGCCAGCAGTGAGTCCAGGGGTGATCAGCCCCAGCATTTT. The chain is built from TRBV10-2 and TRBJ1-5; TRBD1 is a possible D gene (6 bases). V shed 0 bases and J shed 5 bases, with 8 bases lying between them. The CDR3 extends over 14 amino acids. Per the germline V gene, CDR1 is WSHSY and CDR2 is SAAADI.

The chain joins TRBV6-5 to TRBJ1-1, with 7 bases lining up with TRBD1. CDR3 size: 15 residues. CDR1 is MNHEY and CDR2 is SVGAGI in the germline V gene. Trimming removed 7 bases from V and 5 bases from J; junction bases left unmatched: 13. CDR3 in DNA: TGTGCCAGCACCCCTCGACGAGGGGGCGCAACTGAAGCTTTCTTT. Protein sequence: CASTPRRGGATEAFF.

This clone came up once. This chain links TRBV6-7 with TRBJ2-6; D remains unclear. TRBV6-7 is flagged as an ORF with uncertain function. V dropped 2 bases and J dropped 0 bases, with 14 bases sitting between them. The CDR3 is 18 amino acids. The DNA of the CDR3 is TGTGCCAGCAGTTACCGTATTGCCAGTTCCTCTGGGGCCAACGTCCTGACTTTC. This gives the protein CASSYRIASSSGANVLTF.